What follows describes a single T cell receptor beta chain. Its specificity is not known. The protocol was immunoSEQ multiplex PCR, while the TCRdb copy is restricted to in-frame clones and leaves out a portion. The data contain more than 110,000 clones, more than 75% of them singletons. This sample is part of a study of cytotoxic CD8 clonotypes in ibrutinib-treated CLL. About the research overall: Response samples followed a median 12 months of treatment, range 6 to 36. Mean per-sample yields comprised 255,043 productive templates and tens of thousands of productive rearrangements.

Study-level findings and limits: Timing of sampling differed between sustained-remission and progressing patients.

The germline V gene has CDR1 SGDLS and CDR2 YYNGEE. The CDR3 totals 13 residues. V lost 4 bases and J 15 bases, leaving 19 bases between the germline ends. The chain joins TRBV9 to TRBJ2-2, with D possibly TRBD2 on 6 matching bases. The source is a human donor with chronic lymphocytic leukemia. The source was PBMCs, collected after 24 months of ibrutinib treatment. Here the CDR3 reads CASSPSGAGRMFF. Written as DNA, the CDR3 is TGTGCCAGCAGCCCCTCTGGGGCAGGGAGGATGTTTTTT. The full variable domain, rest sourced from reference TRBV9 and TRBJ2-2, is DSGVTQTPKHLITATGQRVTLRCSPRSGDLSVYWYQQSLDQGLQFLIQYYNGEERAKGNILERFSAQQFPDLHSELNLSSLELGDSALYFCASSPSGAGRMFFGEGSRLTVL.